This TCR beta chain came from a study of beta chain features in type 1 diabetes (dated by TCRdb to 2016 to 2019). Concerning the study at large: Mean age, gender distribution, total cell number and subset yield did not differ between patients and healthy donors. The study compared TCRB repertoires of sorted circulating CD4+ T cell subsets between recently diagnosed type 1 diabetes patients and matched healthy donors. A total of around 110,000,000 sorted cells were examined across all samples, and RNA yield correlated strongly with the number of cells per subset. Whereas all 30 or so donors provided naive and central memory subsets, regulatory and stem cell-like memory subsets were isolated from just 8 patients and about 8 healthy donors.

This clone appeared a few times. Its antigen is currently not known. No clone much larger than this one lies a single base away; base qualities are absent. The cysteine opens and the phenylalanine closes a CDR3 of 13 amino acids. The sequence is cut down to CDR3 DNA, 39 bases in frame from base 1. V loses 0 bases of germline sequence and J loses 2 bases, and the interval between the two ends is 3 bases. Based on the germline V gene, the CDR1 and CDR2 sequences are SGHDN and FVKESK. The High Capacity cDNA Reverse Transcription Kit was used to reverse transcribe all of the isolated RNA, meaning that expressed TCRB transcripts were what got sequenced. Deep immunoSEQ sequencing was applied to naive, central memory and regulatory T cell samples, giving an average of about 3.7 million total reads per sample. After sorted cells were lysed in RLT buffer, RNA was extracted with DNase-treated RNeasy Micro or Mini kits, with the choice depending on cell number. Each cell subset was processed on its own to prevent cross-contamination, while patient and healthy donor samples were processed together. Using the immunoSEQ multiplex PCR, TCRB sequences were amplified from cDNA into 87-bp fragments spanning the CDR3 region. Amplicons were sequenced on the Illumina HiSeq platform. The original pipeline was this. Synthetic template baselines were used to correct PCR bias computationally, reads within Hamming distance 2 were collapsed, and singletons that could not be merged were discarded. Reads were aligned to IMGT to assign V, D and J genes, CDR3 length, and insertions or deletions at six rearrangement sites. Within each subset, clonotype counts were normalized to sorted cell number, and only after that were true diversity and Gini coefficients computed with the tcR R package. The overlap coefficient, calculated on TCRB nucleotide sequences, was used to measure repertoire sharing. As a proxy for the pre-selection repertoire, out-of-frame TCRB sequences from naive cells were analyzed. TCRdb limited this immuneACCESS table to in-frame rearrangements with V and J called. A share of clones is missing; checked studies link under half to unresolved V genes, and the rest is unexplained. That table is the source of V, J and clone size, and D and trimming were worked out from the DNA. The sample profile shows 500,000 to 650,000 clones; around 12% of them were found once. The top ten clones comprise about 0.11% of the sample.

Each donor gave one peripheral blood draw, roughly 0.11 L on average, collected into heparinised tubes. A BD FACSAria II and a panel including CD45RO, CCR7, CD25, CD127, CD95 and CD27 were used to sort naive, central memory, regulatory and stem cell-like memory CD4+ T cells. A purity above 95% was achieved for all sorted populations. PBMCs were isolated immediately by Lymphoprep density gradient centrifugation and stained directly without culture. To minimize batch effects, samples were stained and sorted in pairs, one healthy donor with one patient per experiment. Study-wide findings and limitations: PCR might favor shorter templates, but patient and control samples were amplified and corrected together, so any skew would affect both groups equally. Type 1 diabetes patients showed a moderate but significant shortening of TCRB CDR3 length in all four CD4+ subsets. Naive, central memory and regulatory TCRB repertoires appeared to be more similar among patients than among healthy donors. Because cDNA was sequenced instead of genomic DNA, highly expressing activated cells could be over-represented, though the groups showed no difference in activation or CD3 levels. At VDJ recombination sites, patients with type 1 diabetes made fewer insertions and deleted more nucleotides, a pattern implying thymic rearrangement abnormalities. HLA sub-analyses involved small numbers of individuals, so any influence of HLA type on TCRB rearrangement remained unresolved.

The sample taken for sequencing was naive CD4+ T cells from blood. According to the study, the label for this sample's cell subset or site signals: true naive CD4+ T cells. This chain is built from TRBV14 and TRBJ2-3; no D gene can be assigned with confidence. This clonotype was obtained from a young man with type 1 diabetes. The bases are TGTGCCAGCAGCCAAGATTACACAGATACGCAGTATTTT. Translated, this gives CASSQDYTDTQYF. The variable domain in full, with residues beyond the CDR3 obtained from the reference TRBV14 and TRBJ2-3 genes, is EAGVTQFPSHSVIEKGQTVTLRCDPISGHDNLYWYRRVMGKEIKFLLHFVKESKQDESGMPNNRFLAERTGGTYSTLKVQPAELEDSGVYFCASSQDYTDTQYFGPGTRLTVL.